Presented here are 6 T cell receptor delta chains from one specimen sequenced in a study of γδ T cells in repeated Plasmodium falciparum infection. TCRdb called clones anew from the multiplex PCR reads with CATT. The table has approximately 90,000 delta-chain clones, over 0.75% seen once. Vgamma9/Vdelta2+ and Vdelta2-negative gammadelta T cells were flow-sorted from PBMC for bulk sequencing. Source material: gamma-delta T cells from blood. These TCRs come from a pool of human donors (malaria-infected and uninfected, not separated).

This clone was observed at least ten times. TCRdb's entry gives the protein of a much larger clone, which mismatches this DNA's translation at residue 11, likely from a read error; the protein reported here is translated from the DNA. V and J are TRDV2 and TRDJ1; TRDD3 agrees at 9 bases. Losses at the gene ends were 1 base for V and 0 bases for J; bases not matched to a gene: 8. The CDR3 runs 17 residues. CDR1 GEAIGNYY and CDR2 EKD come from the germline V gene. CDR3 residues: CACDTLDTGGHTDKLIF. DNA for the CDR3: TGTGCCTGTGACACACTGGATACTGGGGGACACACCGATAAACTCATCTTT.

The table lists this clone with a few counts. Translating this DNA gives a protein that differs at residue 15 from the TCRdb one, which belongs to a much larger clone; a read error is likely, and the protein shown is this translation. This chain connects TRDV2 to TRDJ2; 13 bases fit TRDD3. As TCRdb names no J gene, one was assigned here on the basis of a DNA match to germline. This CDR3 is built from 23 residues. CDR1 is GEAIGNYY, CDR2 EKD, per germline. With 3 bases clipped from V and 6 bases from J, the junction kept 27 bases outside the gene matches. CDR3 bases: TGTGCCTGTGACCGCCTACTGGGGGATACGCCCCACGGTAAATCGGTCGGCGCAGCACAACTCTTCTTT. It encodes CACDRLLGDTPHGKSVGAAQLFF.

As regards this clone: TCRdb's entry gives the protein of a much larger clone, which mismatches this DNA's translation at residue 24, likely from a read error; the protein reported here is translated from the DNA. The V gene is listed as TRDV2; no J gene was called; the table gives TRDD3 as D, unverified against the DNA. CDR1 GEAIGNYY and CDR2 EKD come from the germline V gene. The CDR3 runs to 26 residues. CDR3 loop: CACDPISLQSPGDHLRNSWDTRQVFF. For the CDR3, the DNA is TGTGCCTGTGACCCGATTTCCCTTCAATCACCTGGGGACCACCTAAGAAACTCCTGGGACACCCGACAGGTGTTTTTC.

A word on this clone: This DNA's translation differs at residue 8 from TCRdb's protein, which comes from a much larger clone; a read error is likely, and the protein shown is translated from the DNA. The CDR3 loop is CALGVLGGAKLIF. CDR3 sequence (DNA): TGTGCTCTTGGGGTACTGGGGGGCGCTAAACTCATCTTT. This chain uses TRDV1 with TRDJ1; TRDD3 aligns across 8 bases. CDR1 TSWWSYY and CDR2 QGS come from the germline V gene. J gave up 7 bases and V 4 bases, and 5 bases lay outside the gene matches. CDR3 size: 13 residues.

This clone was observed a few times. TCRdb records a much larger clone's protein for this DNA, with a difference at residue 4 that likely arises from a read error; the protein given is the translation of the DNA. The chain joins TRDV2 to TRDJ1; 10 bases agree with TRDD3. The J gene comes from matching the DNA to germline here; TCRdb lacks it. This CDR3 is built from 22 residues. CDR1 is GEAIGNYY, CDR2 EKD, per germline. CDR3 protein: CACGTGSLYRLGDLEYTDKLIF. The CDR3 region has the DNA TGTGCCTGTGGCACCGGGAGTTTGTATCGACTGGGGGATTTGGAATACACCGATAAACTCATCTTT.

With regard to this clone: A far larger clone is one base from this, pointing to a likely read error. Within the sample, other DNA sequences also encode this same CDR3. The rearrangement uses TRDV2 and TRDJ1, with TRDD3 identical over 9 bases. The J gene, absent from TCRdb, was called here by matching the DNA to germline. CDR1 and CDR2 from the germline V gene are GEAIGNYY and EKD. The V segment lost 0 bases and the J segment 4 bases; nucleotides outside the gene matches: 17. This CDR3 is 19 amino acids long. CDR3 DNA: TGTGCCTGTGACACCGGAGGGTACTGGGGGACCCCGGGGATCGATAAACTCATCTTT. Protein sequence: CACDTGGYWGTPGIDKLIF.